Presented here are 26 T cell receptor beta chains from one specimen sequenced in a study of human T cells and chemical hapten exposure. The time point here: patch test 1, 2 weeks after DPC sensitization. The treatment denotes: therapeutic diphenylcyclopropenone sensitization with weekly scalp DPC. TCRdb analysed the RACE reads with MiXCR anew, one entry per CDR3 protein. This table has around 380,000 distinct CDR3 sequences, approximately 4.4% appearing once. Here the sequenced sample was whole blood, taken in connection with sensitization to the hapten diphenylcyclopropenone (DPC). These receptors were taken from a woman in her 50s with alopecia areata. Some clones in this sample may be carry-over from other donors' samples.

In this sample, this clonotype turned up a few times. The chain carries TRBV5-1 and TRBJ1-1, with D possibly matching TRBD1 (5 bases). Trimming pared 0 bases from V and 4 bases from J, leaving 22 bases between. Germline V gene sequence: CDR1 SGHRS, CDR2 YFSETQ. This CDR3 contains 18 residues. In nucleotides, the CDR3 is TGCGCCAGCAGCTTGGCCTTTAAAGCTAACGCAGGGAGCACTGAAGCTTTCTTT. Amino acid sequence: CASSLAFKANAGSTEAFF.

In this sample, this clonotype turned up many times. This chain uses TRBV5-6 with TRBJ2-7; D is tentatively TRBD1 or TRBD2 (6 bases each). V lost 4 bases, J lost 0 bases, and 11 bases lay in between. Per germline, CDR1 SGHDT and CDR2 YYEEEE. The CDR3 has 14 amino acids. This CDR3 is CASSPGASSYEQYF. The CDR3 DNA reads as TGTGCCAGCAGCCCGGGGGCCAGCTCCTACGAGCAGTACTTC.

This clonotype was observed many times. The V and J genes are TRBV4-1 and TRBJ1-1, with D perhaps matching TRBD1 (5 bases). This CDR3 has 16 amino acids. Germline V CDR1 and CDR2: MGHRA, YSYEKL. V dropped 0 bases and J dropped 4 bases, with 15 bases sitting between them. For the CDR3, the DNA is TGCGCCAGCAGCCAAGATCGGCTGGGGGAGACCACTGAAGCTTTCTTT. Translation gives CASSQDRLGETTEAFF.

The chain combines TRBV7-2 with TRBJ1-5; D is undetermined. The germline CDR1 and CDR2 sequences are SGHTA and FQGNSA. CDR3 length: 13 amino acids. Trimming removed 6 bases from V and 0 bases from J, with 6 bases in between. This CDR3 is CASRENSNQPQHF. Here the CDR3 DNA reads TGTGCCAGCAGGGAGAATAGCAATCAGCCCCAGCATTTT.

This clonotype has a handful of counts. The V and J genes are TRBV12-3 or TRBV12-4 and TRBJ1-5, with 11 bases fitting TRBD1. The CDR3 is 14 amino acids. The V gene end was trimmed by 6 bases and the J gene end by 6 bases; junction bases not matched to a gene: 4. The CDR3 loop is CASRGTGGSQPQHF. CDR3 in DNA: TGTGCCAGCAGGGGGACAGGGGGAAGTCAGCCCCAGCATTTT.

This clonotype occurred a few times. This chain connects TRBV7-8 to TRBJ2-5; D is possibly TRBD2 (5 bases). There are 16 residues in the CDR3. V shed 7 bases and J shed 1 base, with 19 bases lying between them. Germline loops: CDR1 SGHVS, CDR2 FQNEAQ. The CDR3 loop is CASTPFLSGPQETQYF. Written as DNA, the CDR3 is TGTGCCAGCACACCGTTCCTAAGCGGTCCCCAAGAGACCCAGTACTTC.

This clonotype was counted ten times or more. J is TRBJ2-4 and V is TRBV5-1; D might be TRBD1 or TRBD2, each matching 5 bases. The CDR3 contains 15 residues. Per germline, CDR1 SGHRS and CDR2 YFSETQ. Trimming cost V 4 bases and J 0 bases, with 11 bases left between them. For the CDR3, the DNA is TGCGCCAGCAGCCCCGGGGCGCTAGCCAAAAACATTCAGTACTTC. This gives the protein CASSPGALAKNIQYF.

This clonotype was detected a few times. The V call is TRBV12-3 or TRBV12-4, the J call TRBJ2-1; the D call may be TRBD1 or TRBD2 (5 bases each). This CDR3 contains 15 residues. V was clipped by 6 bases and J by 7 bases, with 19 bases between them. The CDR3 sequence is CASSPWQGSGNEQFF. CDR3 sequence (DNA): TGTGCCAGCAGCCCTTGGCAGGGCAGCGGTAATGAGCAGTTCTTC.

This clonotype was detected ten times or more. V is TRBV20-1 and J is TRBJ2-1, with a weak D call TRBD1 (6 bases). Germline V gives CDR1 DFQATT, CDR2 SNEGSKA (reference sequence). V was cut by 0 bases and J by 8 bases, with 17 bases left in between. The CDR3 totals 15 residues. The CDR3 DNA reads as TGCAGTGCTAGAGATCACAGGGAGTCGATCCATGAGCAGTTCTTC. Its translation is CSARDHRESIHEQFF.

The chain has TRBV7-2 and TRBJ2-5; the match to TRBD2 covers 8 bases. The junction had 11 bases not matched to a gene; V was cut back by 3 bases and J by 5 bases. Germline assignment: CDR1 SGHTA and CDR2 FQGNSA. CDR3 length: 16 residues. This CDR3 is CASSFPRLASGETQYF. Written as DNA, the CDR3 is TGTGCCAGCAGCTTCCCCCGACTAGCGTCTGGCGAGACCCAGTACTTC.

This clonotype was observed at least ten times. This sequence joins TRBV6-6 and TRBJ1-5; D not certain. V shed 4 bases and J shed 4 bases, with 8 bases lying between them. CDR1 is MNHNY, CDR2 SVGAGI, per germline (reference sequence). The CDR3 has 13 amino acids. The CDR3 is CASSWGLNQPQHF. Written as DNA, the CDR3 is TGTGCCAGCAGTTGGGGTTTAAATCAGCCCCAGCATTTT.

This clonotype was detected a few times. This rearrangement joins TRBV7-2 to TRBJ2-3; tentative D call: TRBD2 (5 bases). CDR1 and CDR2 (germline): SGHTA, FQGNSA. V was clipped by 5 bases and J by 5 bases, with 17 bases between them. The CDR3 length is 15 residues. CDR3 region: CASSPRGPEGDTQYF. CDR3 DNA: TGTGCCAGCAGCCCCCGAGGACCAGAGGGAGATACGCAGTATTTT.

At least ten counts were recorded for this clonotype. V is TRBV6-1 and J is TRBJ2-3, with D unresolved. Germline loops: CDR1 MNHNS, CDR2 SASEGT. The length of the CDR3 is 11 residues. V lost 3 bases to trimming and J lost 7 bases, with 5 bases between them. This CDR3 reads CASSDAYTQYF. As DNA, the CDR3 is TGTGCCAGCAGTGACGCGTATACGCAGTATTTT.

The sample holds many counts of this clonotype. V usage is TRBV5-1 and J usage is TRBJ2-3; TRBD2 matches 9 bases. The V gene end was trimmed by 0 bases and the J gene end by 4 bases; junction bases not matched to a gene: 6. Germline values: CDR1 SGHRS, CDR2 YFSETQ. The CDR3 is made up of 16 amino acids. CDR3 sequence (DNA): TGCGCCAGCAGCTTGGAAGTAGCGGGAGCGTCAGATACGCAGTATTTT. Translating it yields CASSLEVAGASDTQYF.

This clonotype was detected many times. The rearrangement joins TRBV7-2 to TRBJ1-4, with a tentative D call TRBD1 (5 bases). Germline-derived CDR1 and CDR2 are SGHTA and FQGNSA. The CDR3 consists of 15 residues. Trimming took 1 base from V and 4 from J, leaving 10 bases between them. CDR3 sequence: CASSLDRMSNEKLFF. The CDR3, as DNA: TGTGCCAGCAGCTTAGACAGGATGAGTAATGAAAAACTGTTTTTT.

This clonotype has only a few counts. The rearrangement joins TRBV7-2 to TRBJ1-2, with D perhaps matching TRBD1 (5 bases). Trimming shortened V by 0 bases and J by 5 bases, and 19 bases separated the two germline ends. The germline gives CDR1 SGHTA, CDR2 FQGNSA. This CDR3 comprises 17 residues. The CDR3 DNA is TGTGCCAGCAGCTTAGCGGGGCCGGGTAGTCTTCTGTATGGCTACACCTTC. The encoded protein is CASSLAGPGSLLYGYTF.

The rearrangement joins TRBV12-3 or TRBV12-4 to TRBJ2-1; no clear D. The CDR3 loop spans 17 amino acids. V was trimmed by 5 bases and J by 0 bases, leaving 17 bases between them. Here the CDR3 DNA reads TGTGCCAGCAGTCCCCGGCCGGCCGAGAGCTCCTACAATGAGCAGTTCTTC. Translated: CASSPRPAESSYNEQFF.

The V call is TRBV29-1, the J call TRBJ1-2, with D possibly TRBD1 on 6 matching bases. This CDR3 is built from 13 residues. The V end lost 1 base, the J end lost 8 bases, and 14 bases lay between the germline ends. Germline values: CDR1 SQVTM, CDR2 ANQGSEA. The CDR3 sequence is CSVEVGGPDGYTF. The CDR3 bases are TGCAGCGTTGAAGTGGGGGGGCCGGACGGCTACACCTTC.

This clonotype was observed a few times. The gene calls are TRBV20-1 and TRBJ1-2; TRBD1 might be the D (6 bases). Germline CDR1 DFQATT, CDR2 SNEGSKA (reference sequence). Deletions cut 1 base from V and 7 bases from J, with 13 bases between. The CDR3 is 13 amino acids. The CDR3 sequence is CSARVGGRAGYTF. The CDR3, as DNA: TGCAGTGCTAGAGTAGGGGGGAGAGCTGGCTACACCTTC.

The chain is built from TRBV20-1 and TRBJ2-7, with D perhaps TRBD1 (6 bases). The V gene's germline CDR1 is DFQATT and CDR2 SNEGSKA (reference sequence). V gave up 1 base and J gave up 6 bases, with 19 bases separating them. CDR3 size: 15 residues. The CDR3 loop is CSARAVRTEPCEQYF. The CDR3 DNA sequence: TGCAGTGCTAGAGCGGTTCGGACAGAGCCTTGCGAGCAGTACTTC.

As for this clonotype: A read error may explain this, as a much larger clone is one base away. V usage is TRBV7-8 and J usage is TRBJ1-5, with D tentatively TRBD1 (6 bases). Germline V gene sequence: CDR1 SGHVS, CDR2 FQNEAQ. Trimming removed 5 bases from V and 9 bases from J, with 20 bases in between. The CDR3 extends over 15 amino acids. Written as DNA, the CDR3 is TGTGCCAGCAGCGCACGAGACATCAGGGGTCTGCCCCAGCATTTT. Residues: CASSARDIRGLPQHF.

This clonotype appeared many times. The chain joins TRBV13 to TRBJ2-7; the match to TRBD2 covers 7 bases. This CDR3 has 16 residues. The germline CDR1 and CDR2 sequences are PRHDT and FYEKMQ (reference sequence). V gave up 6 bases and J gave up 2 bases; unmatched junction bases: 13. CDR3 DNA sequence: TGTGCCAGCAGTTCGATGAGGCGGGAGATCCCCTACGAGCAGTACTTC. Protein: CASSSMRREIPYEQYF.

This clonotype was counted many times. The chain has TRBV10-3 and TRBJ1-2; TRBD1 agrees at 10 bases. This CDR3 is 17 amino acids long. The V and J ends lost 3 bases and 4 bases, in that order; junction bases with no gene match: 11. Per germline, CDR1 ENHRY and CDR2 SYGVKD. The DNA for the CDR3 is TGTGCCATCAGTGATGCCGGGACAGGGGATATCGGCTATGGCTACACCTTC. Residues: CAISDAGTGDIGYGYTF.

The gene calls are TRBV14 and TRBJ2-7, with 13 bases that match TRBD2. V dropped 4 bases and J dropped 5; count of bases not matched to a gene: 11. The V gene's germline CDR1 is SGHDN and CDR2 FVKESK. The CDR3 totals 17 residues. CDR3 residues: CASSRPTSGRPLNEQYF. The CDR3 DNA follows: TGTGCCAGCAGCCGCCCGACTAGCGGGAGGCCCCTAAACGAGCAGTACTTC. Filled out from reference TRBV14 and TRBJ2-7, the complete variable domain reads EAGVTQFPSHSVIEKGQTVTLRCDPISGHDNLYWYRRVMGKEIKFLLHFVKESKQDESGMPNNRFLAERTGGTYSTLKVQPAELEDSGVYFCASSRPTSGRPLNEQYFGPGTRLTVT.

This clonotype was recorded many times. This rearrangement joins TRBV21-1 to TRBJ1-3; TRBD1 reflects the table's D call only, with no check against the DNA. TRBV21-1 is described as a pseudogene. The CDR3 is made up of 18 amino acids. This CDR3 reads CASSKFKGGQATGNTIYF. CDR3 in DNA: TGTGCCAGCAGCAAATTTAAGGGAGGACAGGCAACCGGAAACACCATATATTTT.

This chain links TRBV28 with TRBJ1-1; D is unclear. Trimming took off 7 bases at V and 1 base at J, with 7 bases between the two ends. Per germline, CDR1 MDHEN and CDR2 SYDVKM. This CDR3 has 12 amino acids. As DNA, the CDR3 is TGTGCCAGCACTAGGCAGAACACTGAAGCTTTCTTT. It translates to CASTRQNTEAFF.